What follows is one TCR beta chain and its context. Its antigen is still unknown. The table came from immunoSEQ multiplex PCR; TCRdb's copy has only in-frame clones and leaves some out. The sample lists under 55,000 clones, under 80% seen once, with under 35% in the top ten. ViraFEST assay sequencing came after antigen-specific CD4+ T cells were expanded with viral peptide pools. CD4+ T cells were isolated after approximately 10 days of culture. Infection with SARS-CoV-2 occurred in the person between March and December 2020, and PCR confirmed it. Cultures used 2 million to 2.5 million PBMC per well, approximately 9.6 IU/ml IL-2 and 9.5 to 10 ug/ml peptides. The sample originates from a study of vaccination effects on CD4 cells after COVID-19. As for the study in general: BNT162b2 vaccine or mRNA-1273 vaccine was given to participants in two doses. Specimens were obtained from a couple of convalescent patients 16 days and one week prior to vaccination. Whole-study results and caveats: A shortage of convalescent patients and an absence of early post-infection timepoints characterized the study.

Material: CD4+ T cells from PBMCs cultured with a peptide pool, obtained before COVID-19 vaccination. This TCR came from a human donor who had a prior SARS-CoV-2 infection.

The CDR3 nucleotides read TGCGCCAGCAGCCGCAACGAACAGGGGGGGAGTGGCTACACCTTC. Translating gives CASSRNEQGGSGYTF. This rearrangement joins TRBV4-1 to TRBJ1-2; 8 bases agree with TRBD1. Germline V gene data show CDR1 as MGHRA and CDR2 as YSYEKL. V trimming: 4 bases; J trimming: 7 bases; junction bases outside the gene matches: 11. The CDR3 contains 15 residues.